This is a list of T cell receptor beta chains from one sample in a study of PD-1 blockade in mismatch repair-deficient tumors. TCRdb's copy holds only in-frame clones and misses some; the assay was immunoSEQ multiplex PCR. The table has 40,000 or so clones, roughly 80% seen once. The sequencing used peripheral blood, collected 4 weeks after starting pembrolizumab. The receptor source for this set is an adult with mismatch repair-deficient cancer. The CDR3 runs from the conserved cysteine through the conserved F or W. The order of the fields is D gene, J gene, V gene, clone size, CDR3 DNA, CDR3 protein. A D gene is named only where the DNA matches it firmly. Clone size is given for some rows only: seen once, a few or many times, or a class if the clone is expanded.

.,TRBJ2-7,TRBV14,.,TGTGCCAGCAGCCAAGGGACACTCTCCTACGAGCAGTACTTC,CASSQGTLSYEQYF
TRBD1,TRBJ2-7,TRBV19,.,TGTGCCAGTAGTCCAAGTTTCGGGACAGGTATCTACGAGCAGTACTTC,CASSPSFGTGIYEQYF
.,TRBJ2-1,TRBV4-2,.,TGTGCCAGCAGCCAAGATCTGGGGGAGGCCTACAATGAGCAGTTCTTC,CASSQDLGEAYNEQFF
.,TRBJ2-3,TRBV29-1,.,TGCAGCGCTGACAGAACGGGGACAGATACGCAGTATTTT,CSADRTGTDTQYF
TRBD1,TRBJ2-3,TRBV5-1,.,TGCGCCAGCAGCTCGACAGGGTTCGATGCAACTAGCACAGATACGCAGTATTTT,CASSSTGFDATSTDTQYF
.,TRBJ2-4,TRBV30,.,TGTGCCTTCGGAGGTCCCTTGGGCAAAAACATTCAGTACTTC,CAFGGPLGKNIQYF
.,TRBJ2-7,TRBV10-1,.,TGCGCCAGCTCCCGGGGCGACCAGGAGCAGTACGAGCAGTACTTC,CASSRGDQEQYEQYF
TRBD1,TRBJ1-5,TRBV28,.,TGTGCCAGCAGTTTAGAAATCGTCACAGGGGTTAATCAGCCCCAGCATTTT,CASSLEIVTGVNQPQHF
TRBD2,TRBJ2-1,TRBV7-2,.,TGTGCCAGCAGCACCGGGACTACCTCCTACAATGAGCAGTTCTTC,CASSTGTTSYNEQFF
.,TRBJ2-5,TRBV11-3,.,TGTGCCAGCAGCTTAGCGGAGACCCAGTACTTC,CASSLAETQYF
.,TRBJ2-1,TRBV5-4,.,TGTGCCAGCAGCTTGGGGACAAACTACAATGAGCAGTTCTTC,CASSLGTNYNEQFF
TRBD2,TRBJ2-1,TRBV11-2,.,TGTGCCAGCAGCCCGGGAGGGACTAGCGGGATCGGTCGATATGAGCAGTTCTTC,CASSPGGTSGIGRYEQFF
.,TRBJ2-3,TRBV29-1,.,TGCAGCGTTGACCCTTCCGTCTCAGATACGCAGTATTTT,CSVDPSVSDTQYF
TRBD2,TRBJ2-1,TRBV5-6,few,TGTGCCAGCAGCCAACTAGCGGGAGGGTACAATGAGCAGTTCTTC,CASSQLAGGYNEQFF
TRBD1,TRBJ1-2,TRBV27,.,TGTGCCAGCGGACAGGTTGGGGGTGGCTACACCTTC,CASGQVGGGYTF
TRBD1,TRBJ2-7,TRBV10-3,.,TGTGCCATCAGTAGGACAGGACCCCCGTACTACGAGCAGTACTTC,CAISRTGPPYYEQYF
TRBD1,TRBJ1-2,TRBV19,.,TGTGCCAGTAGGGGGACAGACCAAAGCTATGGCTACACCTTC,CASRGTDQSYGYTF
.,TRBJ2-5,TRBV7-8,.,TGTGCCAGCAGCTACGACGGACGGCAAGAGACCCAGTACTTC,CASSYDGRQETQYF